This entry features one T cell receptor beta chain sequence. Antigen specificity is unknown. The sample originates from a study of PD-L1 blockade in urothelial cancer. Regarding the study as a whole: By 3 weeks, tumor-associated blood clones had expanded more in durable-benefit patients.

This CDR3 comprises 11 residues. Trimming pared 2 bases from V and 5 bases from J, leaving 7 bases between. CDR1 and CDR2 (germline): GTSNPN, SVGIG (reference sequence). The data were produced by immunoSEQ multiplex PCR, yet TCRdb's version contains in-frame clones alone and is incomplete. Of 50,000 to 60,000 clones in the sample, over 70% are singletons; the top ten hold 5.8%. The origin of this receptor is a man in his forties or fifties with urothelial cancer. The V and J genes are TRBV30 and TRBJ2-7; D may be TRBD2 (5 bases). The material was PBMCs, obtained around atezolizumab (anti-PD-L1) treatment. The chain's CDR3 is CAWSHGNEQYF. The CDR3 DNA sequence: TGTGCCTGGAGTCACGGGAACGAGCAGTACTTC.